The next 17 T cell receptor beta chains were all read from a single sample in a study of blood T cell repertoires in COVID-19. Measured with immunoSEQ multiplex PCR; TCRdb has only the in-frame clones, and not every one. The sample yields approximately 500,000 clones, roughly nine tenths seen once. Sequenced sample: peripheral blood. The source of these receptors is a man in his late teens or twenties with COVID-19, enrolled during active disease.

The gene calls are TRBV30 and TRBJ2-2; 7 bases agree with TRBD2. Germline lookup yields CDR1 GTSNPN and CDR2 SVGIG (reference sequence). After removal of 3 bases from V and 1 base from J, the junction contained 5 bases not matched to a gene. CDR3 size: 15 residues. CDR3 region: CAWRWASGNTGELFF. CDR3 sequence (DNA): TGTGCCTGGAGATGGGCTAGCGGGAACACCGGGGAGCTGTTTTTT. The full variable domain, completed using reference TRBV30 and TRBJ2-2, is SQTIHQWPATLVQPVGSPLSLECTVEGTSNPNLYWYRQAAGRGLQLLFYSVGIGQISSEVPQNLSASRPQDRQFILSSKKLLLSDSGFYLCAWRWASGNTGELFFGEGSRLTVL.

CDR3: CASSSNTGDGNTIYF. The CDR3 DNA reads TGTGCCAGTAGTTCTAATACAGGGGATGGAAACACCATATATTTT. The V call is TRBV19, the J call TRBJ1-3; TRBD1 aligns across 7 bases. The CDR3 length is 15 residues. CDR1 LNHDA and CDR2 SQIVND come from the germline V gene (reference sequence). V trimming: 5 bases; J trimming: 3 bases; junction bases outside the gene matches: 7.

This clone was counted once. The chain is built from TRBV30 and TRBJ2-3; D ambiguous. Germline V gives CDR1 GTSNPN, CDR2 SVGIG (reference sequence). The V and J ends lost 0 bases and 6 bases respectively, with 7 bases between them. The CDR3 is 12 residues long. In nucleotides, the CDR3 is TGTGCCTGGAGTGTGGAGAGGGATACGCAGTATTTT. Translating gives CAWSVERDTQYF.

The chain carries TRBV7-8 and TRBJ2-3; TRBD2 matches 7 bases. Germline V gene sequence: CDR1 SGHVS, CDR2 FQNEAQ. The CDR3 loop spans 15 amino acids. Losses at the gene ends were 5 bases for V and 4 bases for J; bases not matched to a gene: 9. The CDR3 loop reads CASSPLSGTADTQYF. For the CDR3, the DNA is TGTGCCAGCAGCCCCCTCAGCGGGACCGCAGATACGCAGTATTTT.

The chain links TRBV12-3 or TRBV12-4 to TRBJ1-2; 8 bases match TRBD1. J gave up 6 bases and V 3 bases, and 3 bases lay outside the gene matches. This CDR3 is built from 13 residues. CDR3 nucleotide sequence: TGTGCCAGCAGTTTTAACAGGGGGGATGGCTACACCTTC. It translates to CASSFNRGDGYTF.

The V and J genes are TRBV27 and TRBJ2-7; TRBD1 might be the D (6 bases). CDR3 length: 15 amino acids. The germline gives CDR1 MNHEY, CDR2 SMNVEV (reference sequence). Between the trimmed V and J ends, which lost 8 bases and 0 bases, there was a span of 17 bases. This CDR3 is CASRAADSGSYEQYF. In DNA form, the CDR3 reads TGTGCCAGCCGCGCCGCGGACAGCGGCTCCTACGAGCAGTACTTC.

The chain combines TRBV11-1 with TRBJ2-7; 8 bases fit TRBD2. V gave up 4 bases and J gave up 3 bases; unmatched junction bases: 11. From germline, CDR1 is SGHAT and CDR2 FQDESV (reference sequence). The CDR3 has 16 amino acids. This CDR3 is CASSSHGRGLNYEQYF. The DNA of the CDR3 is TGTGCCAGCAGCTCCCACGGGAGGGGCCTCAACTACGAGCAGTACTTC.

The chain carries TRBV5-4 and TRBJ2-2; 7 nucleotides line up with TRBD1. The CDR3 runs 13 residues. CDR1 is SGHNT, CDR2 YYREEE, per germline (reference sequence). V lost 7 bases and J lost 4; bases outside the gene matches: 4. The CDR3 coding sequence is TGTGCCAGCGGGGACAGTCCCACCGGGGAGCTGTTTTTT. This codes for CASGDSPTGELFF.

As for this clone: Sequence at one end of the junction differs from germline and may be a read error. V is TRBV2 and J is TRBJ2-3; TRBD1 aligns across 10 bases. The CDR3 runs to 13 residues. CDR1 is SNHLY, CDR2 FYNNEI, per germline. CDR3 DNA: TGTGCCAGCCGGGGACAGGGGACAGCTACGCAGTATTTT. Translation gives CASRGQGTATQYF.

The rearrangement links TRBV18 to TRBJ1-1, with 9 bases lining up with TRBD1. The CDR3 sequence is 14 residues long. Germline V gene data show CDR1 as KGHSH and CDR2 as LQKENI. The V segment lost 8 bases and the J segment 5 bases; nucleotides outside the gene matches: 9. The CDR3 coding sequence is TGTGCCAGCAACATGGGACAGGGAATTACTGAAGCTTTCTTT. This gives the protein CASNMGQGITEAFF.

V and J are TRBV5-1 and TRBJ1-1, with D perhaps matching TRBD1 (6 bases). The CDR3 is 12 residues long. Trimming took 5 bases from V and 11 from J, leaving 16 bases between them. CDR1 is SGHRS, CDR2 YFSETQ, per germline. The CDR3 is CASSLNRDTAFF. The CDR3 region has the DNA TGCGCCAGCAGTCTCAACCGGGACACGGCTTTCTTT.

The CDR3 DNA follows: TGTGCCACCAGCAAGGGACAGCTTAACGAGCAGTACTTC. Its translation: CATSKGQLNEQYF. V gene TRBV15 combines with J gene TRBJ2-7; TRBD1 matches at 7 bases. J gave up 5 bases and V 4 bases, and 5 bases lay outside the gene matches. Per the germline V gene, CDR1 is LNHNV and CDR2 is YYDKDF (reference sequence). This CDR3 has 13 amino acids.

This rearrangement joins TRBV10-3 to TRBJ2-7, with D maybe TRBD2 (6 bases). This CDR3 has 16 amino acids. With 0 bases removed from V and 2 bases from J, the gap between germline ends came to 14 bases. The germline gives CDR1 ENHRY, CDR2 SYGVKD. In DNA, the CDR3 is TGTGCCATCAGTGAGTCGACGGGGGACCGGACCTACGAGCAGTACTTC. This sequence encodes CAISESTGDRTYEQYF.

The chain couples TRBV2 to TRBJ2-1; D not certain. The CDR3 loop spans 12 amino acids. Trimming removed 6 bases at V and 4 bases at J, with 7 bases between. The germline gives CDR1 SNHLY, CDR2 FYNNEI. The CDR3 loop is CASSPTYNEQFF. CDR3 sequence (DNA): TGTGCCAGCAGCCCAACTTACAATGAGCAGTTCTTC.

The chain recombines TRBV27 with TRBJ2-1; weak D call: TRBD2 (5 bases). The germline V and J ends were trimmed by 5 bases and 7 bases, with 15 bases remaining between them. The CDR3 covers 14 residues. Germline CDR1 and CDR2: MNHEY and SMNVEV (reference sequence). The CDR3 protein is CASSHRGSGNEQFF. The CDR3 DNA sequence: TGTGCCAGCAGTCATAGAGGGAGTGGAAATGAGCAGTTCTTC.

The chain is built from TRBV5-4 and TRBJ2-7; D is possibly TRBD2 (5 bases). This CDR3 spans 13 amino acids. The V gene lost 3 bases and the J gene lost 1 base, with 8 bases spanning the gap. Germline V gives CDR1 SGHNT, CDR2 YYREEE (reference sequence). CDR3 protein: CASSSPGSYEQYF. CDR3 coding DNA: TGTGCCAGCAGCTCCCCGGGATCCTACGAGCAGTACTTC.

The chain recombines TRBV7-9 with TRBJ2-3; TRBD1 might be the D (6 bases). Per the germline V gene, CDR1 is SEHNR and CDR2 is FQNEAQ (reference sequence). The CDR3 sequence is 15 residues long. V gave up 2 bases and J gave up 2 bases, with 11 bases separating them. The CDR3 reads CASSLQGTDTDTQYF. Written as DNA, the CDR3 is TGTGCCAGCAGCTTACAGGGGACGGACACAGATACGCAGTATTTT.